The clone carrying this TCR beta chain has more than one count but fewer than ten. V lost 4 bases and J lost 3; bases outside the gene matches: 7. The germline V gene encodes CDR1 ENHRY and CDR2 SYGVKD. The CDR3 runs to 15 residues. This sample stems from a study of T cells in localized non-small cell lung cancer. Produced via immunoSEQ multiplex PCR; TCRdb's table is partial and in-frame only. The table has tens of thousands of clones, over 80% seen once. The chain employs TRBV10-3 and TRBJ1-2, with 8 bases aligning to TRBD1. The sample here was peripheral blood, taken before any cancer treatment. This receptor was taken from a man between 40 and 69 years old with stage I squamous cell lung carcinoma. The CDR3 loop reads CAISGIQGADYGYTF. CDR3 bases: TGTGCCATCAGTGGCATTCAGGGGGCAGACTATGGCTACACCTTC.